This is a list of T cell receptor beta chains from one sample in a study of cytomegalovirus exposure and HLA in healthy donors. Generated by immunoSEQ multiplex PCR, the TCRdb table keeps only in-frame clones and is missing some. The sample shows around 170,000 clones, 70% to 80% of them seen only once. The specimen sequenced was PBMCs. The receptors were gathered from a man in his forties in good health and CMV-seronegative. Both conserved end residues are part of each CDR3. D genes are given only for firm matches. Size is omitted from some rows. Given values are once, few, many or a class for expanded clones.

>TRBV21-1|NA|few
CASILHDRERSTGELFF
>TRBV7-9|TRBD2|NA
CASSSPLDLAGGRNEQFF
>TRBV20-1|NA|NA
CSASGEDEQFF
>TRBV7-6|TRBD1|NA
CASSSTGINTGELFF
>TRBV10-3|NA|few
CAIGADSTGELFF
>TRBV6-1|TRBD1|NA
CASTRDRAYDTEAFF
>TRBV28|TRBD1|NA
CASSLGTASTDTQYF
>TRBV28|TRBD1|NA
CASSSRIRTGPSGNTIYF
>TRBV10-2|NA|NA
CASTGEETQYF
>TRBV5-1|NA|NA
CASSLTGWDEQYF
>TRBV29-1|TRBD2|NA
CSVSLGTSGNYEQYF
>TRBV14|TRBD1|NA
CASSQVTGGDGYTF
>TRBV19|NA|NA
CASSISVNTEAFF
>TRBV4-1|TRBD1|NA
CASSHRQGASNYGYTF
>TRBV5-1|NA|NA
CATKPTILDGGEYGYTF
>TRBV6-5|NA|NA
CASSPYSSGNTIYF
>TRBV18|TRBD2|NA
CASSPGMEASGTQWNEQFF
>TRBV30|TRBD2|NA
CAWSELAGGRDTQYF
>TRBV10-3|NA|NA
CAISEMGDQPQHF
>TRBV6-5|NA|NA
CASSYSRGNTIYF
>TRBV5-1|NA|NA
CASSGITVRETQYF
>TRBV5-1|TRBD1|NA
CASSFDRVYEQYF
>TRBV29-1|TRBD1|NA
CSVEEGQGGNQPQHF
>TRBV27|TRBD1|NA
CASSTGQGNTEAFF
>TRBV18|NA|few
CASSPRGRGGTGELFF
>TRBV18|TRBD2|NA
CASSPQREAGEQYF
>TRBV30|TRBD1|NA
CAWGQGSYEQYF
>TRBV29-1|NA|NA
CSVDHNYGYTF
>TRBV5-1|NA|NA
CASTLVPTNEKLFF
>TRBV4-1|NA|NA
CASGDLTNEKLFF
>TRBV18|TRBD2|NA
CASSPRTSYNEQFF
>TRBV5-5|NA|NA
CASSLVRAGHTDTQYF
>TRBV5-4|NA|NA
CASSPDVVEAYGYTF
>TRBV5-1|TRBD1|NA
CASSTTGRTGELFF
>TRBV29-1|TRBD2|few
CSVGLRGGGGGELFF
>TRBV28|NA|NA
CASTPRRFSGNTIYF
>TRBV7-8|NA|once
CASSFGGRYPPGANVLTF
>TRBV11-1|TRBD2|NA
CASSRQGTSNEQFF
>TRBV6-1|TRBD1|NA
CASKGQAFYGYTF
>TRBV4-1|NA|NA
CASSQEAPDTQYF
>TRBV7-7|NA|NA
CASSRQDREGPETQYF